This TCR beta chain was documented in a study of cytomegalovirus exposure and HLA in healthy donors. About the research overall: Tens of millions of unique TCRs, all from HLA-typed donors, were included in an early release of the data.

The primer mix had 60 Vbeta and 13 Jbeta primers. Profiling relied on immunoSEQ multiplex PCR, and the TCRdb table lists in-frame clones only, not all of them. The sample holds about 65,000 clones; over 75% are singletons and the top ten take about 4.5%. Comments on this clone: Its antigen is unidentified.

With V trimmed by 8 bases and J by 7 bases, 12 bases remained unmatched. Germline V CDR1 and CDR2: GTSNPN, SVGIG (reference sequence). The CDR3 has 14 amino acids. Study-level results: An apparent linkage of common viral pathogens to several of the most significant clusters emerged in a later analysis. Indistinguishable V segments, including TRBV6-2 and TRBV6-3, were excluded.

The receptor's source is a woman aged 25 to 45 in good health and CMV-seronegative. The chain is built from TRBV30 and TRBJ1-5; 9 bases agree with TRBD1. Specimen: PBMCs. CDR3 nucleotides: TGTGCCAGCACGACAGGGGGAGGGGAACAGCCCCAGCATTTT. This translates into CASTTGGGEQPQHF.